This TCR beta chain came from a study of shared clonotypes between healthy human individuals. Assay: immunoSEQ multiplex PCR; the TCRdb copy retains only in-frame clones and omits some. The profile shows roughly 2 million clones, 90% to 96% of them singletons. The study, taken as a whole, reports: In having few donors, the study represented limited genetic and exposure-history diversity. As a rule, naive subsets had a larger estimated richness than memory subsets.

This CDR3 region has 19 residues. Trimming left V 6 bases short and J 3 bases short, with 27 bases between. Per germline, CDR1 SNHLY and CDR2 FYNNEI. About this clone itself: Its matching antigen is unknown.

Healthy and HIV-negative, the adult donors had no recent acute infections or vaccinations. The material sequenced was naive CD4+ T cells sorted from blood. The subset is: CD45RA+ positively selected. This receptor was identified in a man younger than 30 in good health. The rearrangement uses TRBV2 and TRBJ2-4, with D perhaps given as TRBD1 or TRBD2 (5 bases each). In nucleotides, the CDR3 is TGTGCCAGCAGCGAAACAACCTTCGGGACGAAAGCCTACAAAAACATTCAGTACTTC. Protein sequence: CASSETTFGTKAYKNIQYF. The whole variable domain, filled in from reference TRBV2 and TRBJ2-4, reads EPEVTQTPSHQVTQMGQEVILRCVPISNHLYFYWYRQILGQKVEFLVSFYNNEISEKSEIFDDQFSVERPDGSNFTLKIRSTKLEDSAMYFCASSETTFGTKAYKNIQYFGAGTRLSVL.